The next 25 T cell receptor beta chains were all read from a single sample in a study of CD8 T cells in ankylosing spondylitis. Study-level results: Within ankylosing spondylitis blood, a TCR beta motif made up of eight highly homologous variants appeared to be characteristic.

The antigens of these receptors remain unknown. TCRdb ran MiXCR on the 5' RACE reads and lists one entry per CDR3 protein. Altogether approximately 540,000 distinct CDR3 sequences are present, roughly 13% being singletons, with the ten largest covering around 6.8%. Sample: blood, either unsorted or a sorted T cell fraction (not recorded which). The receptors shown here come from a male donor with ankylosing spondylitis.

The chain employs TRBV28 and TRBJ2-7, with 7 bases matching TRBD1. CDR1 and CDR2 (germline): MDHEN, SYDVKM. This CDR3 is 14 amino acids long. V lost 6 bases, J lost 2 bases, and 7 bases stayed unmatched. This chain's CDR3 is CASSPPTGTYEQYV. Written as DNA, the CDR3 is TGTGCCAGCAGCCCTCCGACAGGGACCTACGAGCAGTACGTC.

This clonotype was picked up a small number of times. The V gene is TRBV20-1, the J gene TRBJ1-6; 8 bases agree with TRBD1. The V and J ends lost 2 bases and 5 bases, in that order; junction bases with no gene match: 2. This CDR3 has 14 residues. Germline V lookup: CDR1 DFQATT, CDR2 SNEGSKA (reference sequence). The CDR3 protein is CSARSGGDNSPLHF. The CDR3 coding sequence is TGCAGTGCTAGATCAGGGGGCGATAATTCACCCCTCCACTTT.

The chain joins TRBV29-1 to TRBJ1-2; the D gene is possibly TRBD1 (6 bases). The CDR3 is 12 amino acids. Germline CDR1 is SQVTM and CDR2 is ANQGSEA. Trimming removed 7 bases from V and 3 bases from J, with 12 bases in between. CDR3 protein: CSATGSDYGYTF. The CDR3 nucleotides are TGCAGCGCCACAGGGTCTGACTATGGCTACACCTTC.

V usage is TRBV20-1 and J usage is TRBJ1-2, with D unclear. The germline V and J ends were trimmed by 3 bases and 3 bases, with 11 bases remaining between them. Germline V lookup: CDR1 DFQATT, CDR2 SNEGSKA (reference sequence). The CDR3 consists of 13 residues. CDR3 nucleotide sequence: TGCAGTGCTAGGAGGGCCGCCTACTATGGCTACACCTTC. The encoded protein is CSARRAAYYGYTF.

This sequence joins TRBV27 and TRBJ2-7, with D possibly matching TRBD2 (8 bases). Germline CDR1 reads MNHEY; CDR2 reads SMNVEV (reference sequence). The CDR3 contains 15 residues. Trimming stripped 5 bases from V and 9 bases from J, with 23 bases between. CDR3 nucleotide sequence: TGTGCCAGCAGTCGGACAGGAATAGCGGGATCCGCGCAGTACGTC. It specifies CASSRTGIAGSAQYV.

This rearrangement joins TRBV7-2 to TRBJ2-1; TRBD2 matches 7 bases. J was trimmed by 2 bases and V by 8 bases; bases with no gene match: 9. The CDR3 totals 15 residues. Germline V gene lookup returns CDR1 SGHTA and CDR2 FQGNSA. The CDR3 loop reads CASLQRREPYNEQFF. CDR3 nucleotides: TGTGCCAGCTTACAGAGGCGGGAGCCCTACAATGAGCAGTTCTTC.

This clonotype has only a few counts. The chain is built from TRBV5-1 and TRBJ1-2; the D is unclear. The CDR3 consists of 14 residues. Germline V gives CDR1 SGHRS, CDR2 YFSETQ. V was clipped by 2 bases and J by 3 bases, with 11 bases between them. The CDR3 nucleotides are TGCGCCAGCAGCTTCAAGGGTTTCGACTATGGCTACACCTTC. It is translated as CASSFKGFDYGYTF.

This clonotype was detected only a few times. The genes are TRBV7-2 and TRBJ2-2, with D unresolved. CDR1 is SGHTA and CDR2 is FQGNSA in the germline V gene. V dropped 3 bases and J dropped 1 base, with 9 bases sitting between them. This CDR3 has 15 amino acids. DNA of the CDR3: TGTGCCAGCAGCTTTTGGGTGGAGAACACCGGGGAGCTGTTTTTT. As protein: CASSFWVENTGELFF.

In its sample, this clonotype was seen a few times. This sequence joins TRBV29-1 and TRBJ2-3; TRBD2 might be the D (6 bases). The CDR3 runs 14 residues. Germline loops: CDR1 SQVTM, CDR2 ANQGSEA. V was cut by 6 bases and J by 3 bases, with 16 bases left in between. CDR3 in amino acids: CSVLPARGTDTQYF. The CDR3, as DNA: TGCAGCGTCCTCCCGGCCCGGGGGACAGATACGCAGTATTTT.

CDR3 amino acids: CASSYDKNQPQHF. CDR3 in DNA: TGTGCCAGCAGTTACGACAAAAATCAGCCCCAGCATTTT. This chain links TRBV6-5 with TRBJ1-5, with D uncertain. The germline V and J ends were trimmed by 2 bases and 4 bases, with 6 bases remaining between them. CDR3 size: 13 residues. Germline V gene sequence: CDR1 MNHEY, CDR2 SVGAGI.

The sample holds a few counts of this clonotype. The CDR3 DNA sequence: TGTGCCAGCAGCTTAGTAGGCCAGGGCTCTGGGGCCAACGTCCTGACTTTC. This encodes CASSLVGQGSGANVLTF. This chain connects TRBV7-8 to TRBJ2-6, with a weak D call TRBD1 (5 bases). The germline V gene has CDR1 SGHVS and CDR2 FQNEAQ. The CDR3 covers 17 residues. Trimming stripped 1 base from V and 0 bases from J, with 10 bases between.

This clonotype occurred once. This may stem from a read error, because a much larger clone lies one nucleotide away. This chain joins TRBV10-3 and TRBJ2-1, with TRBD2 as a possible D gene (6 bases). Deletions cut 7 bases from V and 0 bases from J, with 16 bases between. Germline V gives CDR1 ENHRY, CDR2 SYGVKD. This CDR3 spans 16 amino acids. CDR3 DNA sequence: TGTGCCATCACCCAGGGACTTGAAAGCTCCTACAATGAGCAGTTCTTC. It encodes CAITQGLESSYNEQFF.

This clonotype came up many times. The CDR3 DNA is TGCGCCAGCAGCTTCGGGGGACAGGTGAACACTGAAGCTTTCTTT. It is translated as CASSFGGQVNTEAFF. V is TRBV5-1 and J is TRBJ1-1, with 8 bases aligning to TRBD1. The CDR3 consists of 15 residues. V shed 2 bases, J shed 0 bases, and the junction held 3 bases outside the gene matches. Per the germline V gene, CDR1 is SGHRS and CDR2 is YFSETQ.

This clonotype was seen at least ten times. V gene TRBV5-1 combines with J gene TRBJ1-1; D call uncertain. Per the germline V gene, CDR1 is SGHRS and CDR2 is YFSETQ. With 2 bases removed from V and 0 bases from J, the gap between germline ends came to 11 bases. The CDR3 extends over 15 amino acids. The chain's CDR3 is CASSFGANMNTEAFF. CDR3 coding DNA: TGCGCCAGCAGCTTTGGAGCCAACATGAACACTGAAGCTTTCTTT.

This clonotype was recorded many times. This chain joins TRBV5-1 and TRBJ2-3; D ambiguous. This CDR3 has 14 residues. Germline V gives CDR1 SGHRS, CDR2 YFSETQ. Deletions cut 2 bases from V and 1 base from J, with 8 bases between. The CDR3 DNA reads as TGCGCCAGCAGCTTATCAACGGGCACAGATACGCAGTATTTT. This codes for CASSLSTGTDTQYF. Full variable domain (rest looked up from reference TRBV5-1 and TRBJ2-3): KAGVTQTPRYLIKTRGQQVTLSCSPISGHRSVSWYQQTPGQGLQFLFEYFSETQRNKGNFPGRFSGRQFSNSRSEMNVSTLELGDSALYLCASSLSTGTDTQYFGPGTRLTVL.

The chain couples TRBV9 to TRBJ1-2, with D perhaps matching TRBD1 (6 bases). This CDR3 region has 14 residues. Trimming took off 0 bases at V and 2 bases at J, with 8 bases between the two ends. Germline loops: CDR1 SGDLS, CDR2 YYNGEE. The CDR3 DNA sequence: TGTGCCAGCAGCGTAGACGGGGGCAACTATGGCTACACCTTC. Translation: CASSVDGGNYGYTF.

This clonotype turned up a few times. The rearrangement joins TRBV12-3 or TRBV12-4 to TRBJ2-3; 9 nucleotides align to TRBD2. The ends lost 6 bases at V and 2 bases at J; junction bases unmatched: 6. The CDR3 is 15 residues long. CDR3 sequence: CASRSSGSDTDTQYF. The CDR3 DNA reads as TGTGCCAGCAGAAGTAGCGGGAGTGACACAGATACGCAGTATTTT.

The rearrangement joins TRBV28 to TRBJ2-7; TRBD2 might be the D (6 bases). This CDR3 is built from 15 residues. Germline lookup yields CDR1 MDHEN and CDR2 SYDVKM. V lost 5 bases, J lost 3 bases, and 17 bases lay in between. CDR3 sequence: CASSLGGAQYYEQYF. The CDR3 nucleotides are TGTGCCAGCAGTCTAGGCGGGGCCCAGTACTACGAGCAGTACTTC.

This chain connects TRBV15 to TRBJ2-2; 7 nucleotides line up with TRBD1. V was pared by 6 bases and J by 7 bases, with 11 bases of the junction left unmatched. Germline V gene sequence: CDR1 LNHNV, CDR2 YYDKDF (reference sequence). CDR3 length: 15 amino acids. The DNA of the CDR3 is TGTGCCACCAGGAGGGTAGGGACAGTGAGCGGGGAGCTGTTTTTT. It is translated as CATRRVGTVSGELFF.

A few counts support this clonotype. This sequence joins TRBV20-1 and TRBJ2-6; D gene ambiguous. The V and J ends lost 1 base and 0 bases respectively, with 13 bases between them. Germline assignment: CDR1 DFQATT and CDR2 SNEGSKA (reference sequence). This CDR3 spans 17 amino acids. The CDR3 here is CSARGTVSSSGANVLTF. In DNA, the CDR3 is TGCAGTGCTAGAGGCACAGTTTCGTCCTCTGGGGCCAACGTCCTGACTTTC.

This clonotype was recorded a few times. This chain joins TRBV5-1 and TRBJ2-5, with D possibly matching TRBD2 (6 bases). This CDR3 comprises 14 residues. V gave up 2 bases and J gave up 3 bases, with 11 bases separating them. CDR1 is SGHRS, CDR2 YFSETQ, per germline. The CDR3 bases are TGCGCCAGCAGCTTTTCTAGCGTCAAAGAGACCCAGTACTTC. Translation: CASSFSSVKETQYF.

This clonotype was seen at least ten times. V is TRBV14 and J is TRBJ1-1, with D perhaps TRBD1 (5 bases). The CDR3 is 14 amino acids. Germline loops: CDR1 SGHDN, CDR2 FVKESK. Trimming removed 3 bases at V and 10 bases at J, with 18 bases between. In DNA, the CDR3 is TGTGCCAGCAGCCAGGGTTCCAGGGAAAGGGGAGCTTTCTTT. Protein: CASSQGSRERGAFF.

The J gene is TRBJ1-1, the V gene TRBV5-6, with a tentative D call TRBD1 (6 bases). There are 13 residues in the CDR3. The germline gives CDR1 SGHDT, CDR2 YYEEEE. Trimming removed 2 bases at V and 4 bases at J, with 9 bases between. CDR3: CASSFDRITEAFF. CDR3 nucleotide sequence: TGTGCCAGCAGCTTTGACAGGATCACTGAAGCTTTCTTT.

As regards this clonotype: A read error is likely, as this CDR3 ends without the conserved phenylalanine or tryptophan. The chain couples TRBV6-2 or TRBV6-3 to TRBJ2-5; 14 bases line up with TRBD2. This CDR3 is 17 amino acids long. Germline assignment: CDR1 MNHEY and CDR2 SVGEGT. The V gene end was trimmed by 6 bases and the J gene end by 1 base; junction bases not matched to a gene: 7. This CDR3 is CASSPGLAGGLQETQYL. The CDR3 DNA is TGTGCCAGCAGCCCCGGACTAGCGGGAGGCCTCCAAGAGACCCAGTACTTA.

The V gene is TRBV4-2, the J gene TRBJ2-5, with D possibly being TRBD1 or TRBD2 (5 bases each). The CDR3 has 16 residues. Germline V gene lookup returns CDR1 LGHNA and CDR2 YNFKEQ. Trimming pared 0 bases from V and 5 bases from J, leaving 16 bases between. CDR3 DNA: TGTGCCAGCAGCCAAGATCGCGGCGAGGGACGGGAGACCCAGTACTTC. Translated, it gives CASSQDRGEGRETQYF.